The clone carrying this TCR beta chain was detected a few times. Its antigen is undetermined. This sample is part of a study of blood T cells in healthy people across ages. Overall study findings and caveats: Naive CD4+ cell counts and diversity both ran higher in long-lived than in aged donors. The fall in TCR beta diversity per million T cells was roughly linear with age.

The V gene end was trimmed by 3 bases and the J gene end by 4 bases; junction bases not matched to a gene: 4. Germline-derived CDR1 and CDR2 are MNHNS and SASEGT. The CDR3 contains 15 residues. Together with a sample-barcoded 5' primer, a J-beta primer mix was included in a second PCR lasting roughly 6 to 12 cycles. All cDNA molecules were each tagged by a template-switch adaptor with 12 random nucleotides. The yield of each sample was at least 2.5 million CDR3-containing paired-end reads. A single record per CDR3 protein comes from TCRdb applying MiXCR to the 5' RACE reads. The table lists fewer than 900,000 distinct CDR3 sequences, 43% of them singletons.

The sequencing sample was made of blood. The chain recombines TRBV6-1 with TRBJ2-3; TRBD2 matches at 10 bases. The sequence was obtained from a woman aged 60-75 years in good health. CDR3 nucleotide sequence: TGTGCCAGCAGTGACCTAGCGGGGGTTTCAGATACGCAGTATTTT. Protein sequence: CASSDLAGVSDTQYF.